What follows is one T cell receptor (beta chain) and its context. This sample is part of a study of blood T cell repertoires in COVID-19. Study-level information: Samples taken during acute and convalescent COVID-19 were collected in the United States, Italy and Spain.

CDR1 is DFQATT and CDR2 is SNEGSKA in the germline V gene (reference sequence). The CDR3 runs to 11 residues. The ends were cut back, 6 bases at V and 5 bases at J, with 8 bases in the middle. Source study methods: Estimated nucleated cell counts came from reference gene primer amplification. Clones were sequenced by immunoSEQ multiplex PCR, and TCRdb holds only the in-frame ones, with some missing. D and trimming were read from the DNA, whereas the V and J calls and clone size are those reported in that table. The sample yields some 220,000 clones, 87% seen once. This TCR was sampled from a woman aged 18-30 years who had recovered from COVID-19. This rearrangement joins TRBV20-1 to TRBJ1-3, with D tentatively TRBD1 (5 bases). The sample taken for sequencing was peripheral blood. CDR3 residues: CSAGLRNTIYF. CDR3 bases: TGCAGTGCGGGACTGAGAAACACCATATATTTT.